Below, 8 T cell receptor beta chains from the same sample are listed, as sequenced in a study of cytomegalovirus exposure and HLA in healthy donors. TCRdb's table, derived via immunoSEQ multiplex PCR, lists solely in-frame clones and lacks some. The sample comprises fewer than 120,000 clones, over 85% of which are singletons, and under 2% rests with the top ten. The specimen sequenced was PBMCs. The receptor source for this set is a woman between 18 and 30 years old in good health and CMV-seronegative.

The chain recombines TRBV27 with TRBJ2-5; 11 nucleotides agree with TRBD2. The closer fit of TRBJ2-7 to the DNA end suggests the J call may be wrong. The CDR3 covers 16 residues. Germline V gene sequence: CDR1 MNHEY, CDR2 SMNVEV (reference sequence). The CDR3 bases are TGTGCCAGCACACCCGGGACTAGCGGCGCCTCCTACGAGCAGTACTTC. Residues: CASTPGTSGASYEQYF.

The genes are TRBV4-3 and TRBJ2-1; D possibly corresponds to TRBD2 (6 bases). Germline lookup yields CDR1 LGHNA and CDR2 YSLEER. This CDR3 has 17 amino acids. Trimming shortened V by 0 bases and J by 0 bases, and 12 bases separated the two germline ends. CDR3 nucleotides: TGCGCCAGCAGCCAAGATCTAGCGTCTAGCTCCTACAATGAGCAGTTCTTC. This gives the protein CASSQDLASSSYNEQFF.

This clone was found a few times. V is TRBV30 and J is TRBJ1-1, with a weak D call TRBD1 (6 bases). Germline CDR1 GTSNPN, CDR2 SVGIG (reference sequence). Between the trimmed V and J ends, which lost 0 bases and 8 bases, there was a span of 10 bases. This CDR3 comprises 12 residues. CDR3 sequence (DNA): TGTGCCTGGAGTGTACAGGGATCGGAAGCTTTCTTT. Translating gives CAWSVQGSEAFF.

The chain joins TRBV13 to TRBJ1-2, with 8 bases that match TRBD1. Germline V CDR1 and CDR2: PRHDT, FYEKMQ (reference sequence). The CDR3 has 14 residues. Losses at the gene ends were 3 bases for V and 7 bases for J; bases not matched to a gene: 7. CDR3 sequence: CASSFAGTGAGYTF. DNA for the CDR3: TGTGCCAGCAGCTTTGCCGGGACAGGCGCTGGCTACACCTTC.

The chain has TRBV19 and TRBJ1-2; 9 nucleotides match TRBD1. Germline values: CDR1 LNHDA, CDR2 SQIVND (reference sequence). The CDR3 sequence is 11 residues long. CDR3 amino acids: CAVTGGSGYTF. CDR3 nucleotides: TGTGCGGTGACAGGGGGGTCCGGCTACACCTTC.

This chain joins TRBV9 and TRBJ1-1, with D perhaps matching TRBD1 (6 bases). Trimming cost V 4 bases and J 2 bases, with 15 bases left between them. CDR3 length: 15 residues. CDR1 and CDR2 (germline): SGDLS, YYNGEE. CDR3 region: CASSFLGGSNTEAFF. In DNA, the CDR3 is TGTGCCAGCAGCTTTCTAGGGGGATCAAACACTGAAGCTTTCTTT.

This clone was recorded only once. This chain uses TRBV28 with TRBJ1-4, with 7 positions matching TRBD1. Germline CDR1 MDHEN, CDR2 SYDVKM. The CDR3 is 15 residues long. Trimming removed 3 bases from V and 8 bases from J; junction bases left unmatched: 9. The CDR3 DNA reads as TGTGCCAGCAGTTTGGTAGGGGGCAGAACAGAAAAACTGTTTTTT. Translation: CASSLVGGRTEKLFF.

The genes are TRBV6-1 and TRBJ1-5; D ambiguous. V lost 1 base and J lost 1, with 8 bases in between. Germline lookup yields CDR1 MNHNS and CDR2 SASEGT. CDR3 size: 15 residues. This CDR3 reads CASSEGAGSNQPQHF. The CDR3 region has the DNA TGTGCCAGCAGTGAAGGGGCGGGAAGCAATCAGCCCCAGCATTTT.